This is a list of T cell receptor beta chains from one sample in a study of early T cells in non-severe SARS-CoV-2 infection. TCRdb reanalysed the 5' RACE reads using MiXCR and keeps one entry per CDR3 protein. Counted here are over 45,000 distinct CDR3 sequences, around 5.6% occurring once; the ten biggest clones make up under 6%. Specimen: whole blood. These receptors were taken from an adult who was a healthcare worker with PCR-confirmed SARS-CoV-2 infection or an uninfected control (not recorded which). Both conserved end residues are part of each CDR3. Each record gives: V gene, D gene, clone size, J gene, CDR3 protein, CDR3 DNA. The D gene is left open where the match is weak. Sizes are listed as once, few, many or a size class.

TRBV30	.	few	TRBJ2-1	CAWRGARDEQFF	TGTGCCTGGCGCGGGGCGAGGGATGAGCAGTTCTTC
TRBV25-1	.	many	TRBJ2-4	CASSEYGKNIQYF	TGTGCCAGCAGTGAATACGGCAAAAACATTCAGTACTTC
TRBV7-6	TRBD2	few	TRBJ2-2	CASSRGLAGGQGTGELFF	TGTGCCAGCAGCCGGGGACTAGCGGGGGGCCAGGGCACCGGGGAGCTGTTTTTT
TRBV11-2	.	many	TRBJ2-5	CASSLDRRLTETQYF	TGTGCCAGCAGCTTAGATAGGCGACTGACGGAGACCCAGTACTTC
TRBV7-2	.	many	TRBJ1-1	CASSGDPRTEAFF	TGTGCCAGCAGCGGGGACCCGAGGACTGAAGCTTTCTTT
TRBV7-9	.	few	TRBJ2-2	CASSSTLETGELFF	TGTGCCAGCAGCTCCACCTTGGAAACCGGGGAGCTGTTTTTT
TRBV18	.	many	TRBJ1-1	CASSPLSPNTEAFF	TGTGCCAGCTCACCCCTAAGCCCGAACACTGAAGCTTTCTTT
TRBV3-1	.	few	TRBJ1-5	CASSQRQARQPQHF	TGTGCCAGCAGCCAAAGACAGGCCCGTCAGCCCCAGCATTTT
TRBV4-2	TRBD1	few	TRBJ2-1	CASSQTYRDRGYNEQFF	TGTGCCAGCAGCCAGACTTACCGGGACAGGGGCTACAATGAGCAGTTCTTC
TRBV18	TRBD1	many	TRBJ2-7	CASSPTWGQGLPSYEQYF	TGTGCCAGCTCCCCTACCTGGGGACAGGGTTTGCCATCCTACGAGCAGTACTTC
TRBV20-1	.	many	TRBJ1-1	CSARPTGSREAFF	TGCAGTGCCCGACCGACAGGCTCGCGTGAAGCTTTCTTT